The present TCR beta chain was sequenced within a study of CD8 T cells in Susac syndrome. This CDR3 comprises 12 residues. Germline CDR1 reads SQVTM; CDR2 reads ANQGSEA. V dropped 6 bases and J dropped 5; count of bases not matched to a gene: 5. RNA in amounts of about 0.5 to 1 ug was reverse transcribed with random hexamers. TCRdb analysed the immunoSEQ multiplex PCR reads with MiXCR anew, one entry per CDR3 protein. In the table there are 150,000 to 160,000 distinct CDR3 sequences, about 94% of which are singletons. The origin of this receptor is a human donor with multiple sclerosis. Sequencing was carried out using CD8+ T cells from PBMCs. The rearrangement uses TRBV29-1 and TRBJ1-2; 8 nucleotides agree with TRBD1. CDR3 region: CSVRTGHYGYTF. As DNA, the CDR3 is TGCAGCGTAAGGACAGGGCATTATGGCTACACCTTC.